These T cell receptor beta chains were read from a single sample in a study of shared clonotypes between healthy human individuals. Libraries were prepared by immunoSEQ multiplex PCR; TCRdb keeps only in-frame clonotypes and omits some of them. The sample yields about 590,000 clones, less than 97% seen once. The sample taken for sequencing was naive CD8+ T cells sorted from blood. These receptor sequences come from a woman aged 25 to 39 in good health. Each CDR3 is given with its conserved first and last residue. Rows give clone size only sometimes, using once, few, many, or a class for an expanded clone.

>15|TRBV28|-
CASTSPRERNTEAFF
>14|TRBV2|once
CASSELREIETQYF
>12|TRBV25-1|-
CASSDPSYEQYF
>13|TRBV27|-
CASSLDGVGEQYF
>12|TRBV7-9|-
CASSPLLTVYTF
>12|TRBV27|-
CASRTGGQGYTF
>16|TRBV5-1|-
CASSITSGALRNEQFF
>16|TRBV28|-
CASILYRGGTIHEQYF
>15|TRBV28|-
CASSSQGYSNQPQHF
>16|TRBV5-6|-
CASSRGTGLGPGELFF
>15|TRBV27|-
CASSSRTLGGYGYTF
>16|TRBV9|-
CASSLSGRSGSGELFF
>12|TRBV27|few
CASSLVPGELFF
>16|TRBV9|-
CASSVATQGWSYEQYF
>14|TRBV10-2|-
CASREAGGPGELFF
>13|TRBV5-1|-
CASSLGRSYEQYF
>11|TRBV5-6|few
CASSLGYEQYF
>13|TRBV11-2|-
CASRPSGRTEQYF
>14|TRBV5-6|-
CASSQGLAAYEQYF
>14|TRBV6-5|-
CASSVVSGAYEQYF
>16|TRBV6-5|-
CASSYSFGTGGTKLFF
>14|TRBV4-1|-
CASSQPGAGNTIYF
>18|TRBV5-6|-
CASSFASGSGTYTGELFF
>11|TRBV28|-
CASRPSGYPYF
>16|TRBV5-1|-
CASSWAAGVAYNEQFF
>15|TRBV11-2|-
CASSLDLSEVGEQFF
>15|TRBV4-1|-
CASSQAHVPMETQYF
>13|TRBV13|-
CASSLASLYEQYF
>14|TRBV28|-
CASRSTGTGNGYTF
>15|TRBV13|-
CASSLRDRSNYEQYF
>12|TRBV15|-
CATSRDLNGYTF
>18|TRBV7-6|-
CASSWLAGGEVMRETQYF
>13|TRBV27|-
CASSLRGLGEQYF
>12|TRBV25-1|-
CASSGGTPEAFF
>16|TRBV5-4|-
CASSSFDYSGYDEQYF
>14|TRBV2|-
CASSGTGGTQPQHF
>13|TRBV28|-
CASRNLSSYEQYF
>16|TRBV28|-
CASSSPRRDQTYEQYF
>19|TRBV4-2|once
CASSQRQLAGGRGTDTQYF
>14|TRBV25-1|-
CASSTSGSYNEQFF
>17|TRBV5-6|-
CASSPRKEGAYNEKLFF
>14|TRBV6-5|-
CASSYAERTDTQYF
>12|TRBV28|-
CASSLFGGEQYF
>15|TRBV27|once
CASSLDLAGANEQFF
>12|TRBV28|-
CASRDTIYEQYF
>12|TRBV27|once
CASSLRGDEQYF
>18|TRBV15|-
CATSRDFPPAVSYNEQFF
>14|TRBV6-6|-
CASSPGGSGNTIYF
>15|TRBV28|-
CASSYPIGPLTGRYF
>14|TRBV19|-
CASTPGGSYSEQFF
>15|TRBV27|-
CASSLQGFGNTEAFF
>15|TRBV11-2|once
CASSHPSGRKVEQFF
>15|TRBV9|-
CASSGTSGRNNEQFF
>15|TRBV27|-
CASSFSAGSYNEQFF
>16|TRBV19|once
CASSTPRARSNQPQHF
>17|TRBV5-1|-
CASMPGTGLAGTYEQYF
>15|TRBV5-8|-
CASSPDSIGVDTQYF
>15|TRBV27|-
CASRSVGQGNSPLHF
>15|TRBV5-4|once
CASSFSGSSPYEQYF
>14|TRBV4-1|-
CASSQSGHTYEQYF